In this sample, the clone carrying this T cell receptor (beta chain) turned up a few times. Its antigen is undetermined. V was clipped by 4 bases and J by 4 bases, with 17 bases between them. The germline V gene has CDR1 SGHRS and CDR2 YFSETQ. CDR3 length: 15 residues. The sample is drawn from a study of cytomegalovirus exposure and HLA in healthy donors. Findings and limits, study-wide: Within an earlier analysis, most TCR beta V segments proved productive either about 90% or about 30% of the time. Associated with HLA alleles at 0.05 false discovery rate in a later analysis were 15,000 to 20,000 TCR beta sequences.

The PCR employed 60 Vbeta primers together with 13 Jbeta primers. Only in-frame clones appear in the TCRdb table, and some are missing; sequencing was by immunoSEQ multiplex PCR. Of under 100,000 clones listed, roughly 64% are singletons. The specimen sequenced was PBMCs. The clonotype was recovered from a woman aged 40 to 50 in good health and CMV-seropositive. The chain uses TRBV5-1 and TRBJ1-2, with no clear D. CDR3 in amino acids: CASSPTIRGPYGYTF. Here the CDR3 DNA reads TGCGCCAGCAGCCCCACGATCCGGGGTCCCTATGGCTACACCTTC.